These 3 T cell receptor beta chains were sequenced from one sample in a study of identifying expanded T cells in peripheral blood. Using immunoSEQ multiplex PCR, the repertoire was profiled, and TCRdb retains in-frame clones only, with some absent. This table has around 81,000 clones, approximately 85% appearing once. The sample comprised blood. The receptor source for this set is a person between 18 and 75 years old in good health.

V is TRBV5-1 and J is TRBJ1-6, with D maybe TRBD1 (6 bases). Deletions cut 4 bases from V and 5 bases from J, with 16 bases between. The CDR3 extends over 16 amino acids. Germline assignment: CDR1 SGHRS and CDR2 YFSETQ. The CDR3 is CASSLRQAHDNSPLHF. DNA for the CDR3: TGCGCCAGCAGCCTGCGACAGGCCCATGATAATTCACCCCTCCACTTT.

V usage is TRBV5-6 and J usage is TRBJ2-5; either TRBD1 or TRBD2 may supply D (6 bases each). The CDR3 contains 18 residues. Trimming shortened V by 2 bases and J by 9 bases, and 29 bases separated the two germline ends. The germline V gene encodes CDR1 SGHDT and CDR2 YYEEEE. CDR3 residues: CASSFVYRVGLGSGAQYF. CDR3 DNA sequence: TGTGCCAGCAGCTTCGTCTACAGGGTGGGACTGGGGTCAGGGGCCCAGTACTTC.

This sequence joins TRBV15 and TRBJ2-1; 9 nucleotides align to TRBD1. The germline CDR1 and CDR2 sequences are LNHNV and YYDKDF (reference sequence). The CDR3 runs to 17 residues. Unmatched junction bases numbered 6, after V lost 0 bases and J lost 3 bases. CDR3 coding DNA: TGTGCCACCAGCAGAGATCTGGGGACAGGGAACTACAATGAGCAGTTCTTC. Its translation is CATSRDLGTGNYNEQFF. Variable domain in full (rest from reference TRBV15 and TRBJ2-1): DAMVIQNPRYQVTQFGKPVTLSCSQTLNHNVMYWYQQKSSQAPKLLFHYYDKDFNNEADTPDNFQSRRPNTSFCFLDIRSPGLGDTAMYLCATSRDLGTGNYNEQFFGPGTRLTVL.